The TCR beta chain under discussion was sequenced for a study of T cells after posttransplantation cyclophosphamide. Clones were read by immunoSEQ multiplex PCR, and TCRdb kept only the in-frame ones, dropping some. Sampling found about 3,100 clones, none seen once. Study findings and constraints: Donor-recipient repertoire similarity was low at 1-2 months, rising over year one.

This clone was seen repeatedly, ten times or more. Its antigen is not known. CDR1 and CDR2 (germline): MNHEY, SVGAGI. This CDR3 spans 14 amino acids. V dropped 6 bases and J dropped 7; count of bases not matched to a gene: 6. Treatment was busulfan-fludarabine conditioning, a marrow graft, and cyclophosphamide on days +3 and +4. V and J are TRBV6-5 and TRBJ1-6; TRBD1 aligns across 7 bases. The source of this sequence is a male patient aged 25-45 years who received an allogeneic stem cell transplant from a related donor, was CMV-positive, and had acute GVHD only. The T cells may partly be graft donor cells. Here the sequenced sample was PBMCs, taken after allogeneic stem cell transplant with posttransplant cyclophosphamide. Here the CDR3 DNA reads TGTGCCAGCAGCACCGGGACAGAGAATTCACCCCTCCACTTT. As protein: CASSTGTENSPLHF.